A selection of T cell receptor beta chains follows, all from one sample in a study of T cell repertoires in cytomegalovirus infection. Antigen specificity for these receptors is unknown. TCRdb passed the reads through MiXCR, listing each CDR3 protein once. Here the sample spans about 830,000 distinct CDR3 sequences, approximately 29% being singletons. Sequencing used cultured CD8+ T cells from PBMCs, obtained from culture after CMV antigen stimulation. These receptors were obtained from a human donor in good health (CMV status not recorded). Some clones in this sample may be carry-over from other donors' samples. Each CDR3 is given with its conserved first and last residue. Not all rows give a size; the values are once, few, many and, for expanded clones, a class.

TRBJ2-2 NA TRBV10-3 CAISLRDRHTTGELFF
TRBJ1-6 NA TRBV6-6 CASRRNRGDSPLHF
TRBJ2-2 NA TRBV2 CASSEGGPVRGTGELFF
TRBJ2-7 NA TRBV4-2 CASSQDSPQVAGGSYEQYF
TRBJ2-2 NA TRBV19 CASSIDTNTGELFF
TRBJ2-1 few TRBV2 CASSEGLRGEQFF
TRBJ2-3 many TRBV7-8 CASSLTGQLTDTQYF
TRBJ2-3 NA TRBV24-1 CATSGGGSDTQYF
TRBJ2-7 NA TRBV19 CATSTGGYEQYF
TRBJ1-1 NA TRBV6-1 CASMDSPGNTEAFF
TRBJ2-7 few TRBV6-5 CASSYSPFSGTGVEQYF
TRBJ2-1 few TRBV6-1 CASSWQGNEQFF
TRBJ1-2 NA TRBV5-4 CASSGGGGWYYGYTF
TRBJ2-2 few TRBV7-6 CASSRPDTETGELFF
TRBJ2-5 few TRBV24-1 CATSDLMGQIQETQYF
TRBJ2-3 NA TRBV7-9 CALWGTGITDTQYF
TRBJ2-6 NA TRBV12-3/TRBV12-4 CASRGRNSGANVLTF
TRBJ2-2 once TRBV4-3 CASSQDWIAGATGELFF
TRBJ1-4 few TRBV28 CASSPFRHPNEKLFF
TRBJ2-5 many TRBV7-6 CASSLTVTHIETQYF
TRBJ1-1 few TRBV4-1 CASSQGGQGSTEAFF
TRBJ2-5 few TRBV7-6 CASSRSGGAQETQYF
TRBJ2-2 NA TRBV7-6 CANSPPTSNTGELFF
TRBJ1-2 few TRBV7-9 CASSSGQGWYGYTF
TRBJ2-1 NA TRBV19 CASTFSAGGAYNEQFF
TRBJ1-1 once TRBV28 CASSPTGTGDTWAVNTEAFF
TRBJ1-2 NA TRBV27 CASTTRGGTNYGYTF
TRBJ1-5 NA TRBV19 CASSDQGYSNQPQHF
TRBJ1-2 NA TRBV12-3/TRBV12-4 CASSFRDRVFYGYTF
TRBJ1-4 few TRBV6-1 CASSEGRDRVNEKLFF
TRBJ2-7 many TRBV4-1 CASSQGLAETYEQYF
TRBJ1-2 few TRBV7-9 CASSLGGVAGYTF
TRBJ1-2 NA TRBV27 CASSEKSWNGHTF
TRBJ1-1 few TRBV9 CASSIDPGRNTEAFF
TRBJ1-2 NA TRBV7-9 CASSSSQGYHYGYTF
TRBJ1-2 NA TRBV3-1 CASSHLPGNSYGYTF
TRBJ1-2 NA TRBV27 CASSLTRTACLCGYTF
TRBJ2-5 NA TRBV4-1 CASQSRTGGTQYF
TRBJ2-3 few TRBV27 CASSSSRTGGTDTQYF
TRBJ2-5 NA TRBV12-3/TRBV12-4 CASSPGTSGEGASKTQYF
TRBJ2-5 NA TRBV28 CASRQGSQETQYF
TRBJ1-4 few TRBV6-2/TRBV6-3 CASSYVGQRGEKLFF
TRBJ1-5 many TRBV6-1 CASSPPYQPQHF
TRBJ2-1 NA TRBV7-6 CASSLRDGGPSHNEQFF
TRBJ2-5 few TRBV20-1 CSARDRKIRLTQYF
TRBJ1-2 NA TRBV27 CASMGATNYGYTF
TRBJ2-2 many TRBV7-2 CASSFWDGNTGELFF
TRBJ1-5 NA TRBV27 CASSFVVNQPQHF
TRBJ2-5 NA TRBV24-1 CATSDRGTDQETQYF
TRBJ1-1 NA TRBV12-3/TRBV12-4 CASSPGQAILDSEAFF
TRBJ1-6 NA TRBV12-3/TRBV12-4 CASGFGQDFSYNSPLHF
TRBJ2-3 few TRBV27 CASAGTTSTDTQYF
TRBJ2-6 many TRBV19 CASTPWGTGPSGANVLTF